Listed below are T cell receptor beta chains from one sample, sequenced in a study of T cells after yellow fever vaccination. TCRdb independently ran MiXCR on the 5' RACE reads; one entry per CDR3 protein. The sample has fewer than 500,000 distinct CDR3 sequences, roughly a sixth seen once. Sequencing used PBMCs, obtained before the yellow fever booster vaccination. The receptors originated from a man between 18 and 29 years old who received the YFV17D yellow fever vaccine. CDR3s include the opening cysteine and the closing phenylalanine or tryptophan. A D gene is named only where the DNA matches it firmly. Clone size, where shown, is once, few, many, or a class for clones that have expanded.

abundance	v_gene	j_gene	d_gene	CDR3aa	CDR3nt
few	TRBV6-5	TRBJ2-2	.	CASNSLGQNTGELFF	TGTGCCAGCAATTCTTTAGGGCAGAACACCGGGGAGCTGTTTTTT
few	TRBV9	TRBJ2-3	.	CASSALALSTDTQYF	TGTGCCAGCAGCGCCCTAGCGCTGAGCACAGATACGCAGTATTTT
few	TRBV7-2	TRBJ2-3	.	CASSLGGGNSDTQYF	TGTGCCAGCAGCTTAGGAGGGGGGAATTCAGATACGCAGTATTTT
.	TRBV6-2/TRBV6-3	TRBJ1-1	.	CASSYPIMGGEEAFF	TGTGCCAGCAGTTACCCAATTATGGGGGGAGAAGAAGCTTTCTTT
few	TRBV20-1	TRBJ1-5	.	CSASRRRGGNQPQHF	TGCAGTGCTAGTCGGCGACGGGGTGGCAATCAGCCCCAGCATTTT
.	TRBV4-3	TRBJ2-7	TRBD1	CASSQSRTGGYEQYF	TGCGCCAGCAGCCAGTCCAGGACAGGGGGGTACGAGCAGTACTTC
.	TRBV7-3	TRBJ2-2	.	CASSATGHTGELFF	TGTGCCAGCAGCGCTACAGGGCACACCGGGGAGCTGTTTTTT
.	TRBV20-1	TRBJ2-1	TRBD1	CSARRQGAYNEQFF	TGCAGTGCTAGGCGGCAGGGGGCCTACAATGAGCAGTTCTTC
.	TRBV6-2/TRBV6-3	TRBJ2-2	.	CASTRYGELFF	TGTGCCAGCACACGGTACGGGGAGCTGTTTTTT
few	TRBV7-2	TRBJ1-3	.	CASSSPRGGGNTIYF	TGTGCCAGCAGCTCCCCCAGGGGAGGCGGAAACACCATATATTTT
.	TRBV7-9	TRBJ1-5	.	CASSLDPGYGSGPQHF	TGTGCCAGCAGCTTAGACCCAGGGTATGGCTCTGGGCCCCAGCATTTT
.	TRBV18	TRBJ1-1	.	CASSPQSRSEAFF	TGTGCCAGCTCACCACAGTCGCGATCTGAAGCTTTCTTT
many	TRBV4-2	TRBJ2-6	.	CASSRRWESSGANVLTF	TGTGCCAGCAGCCGAAGGTGGGAGAGCTCTGGGGCCAACGTCCTGACTTTC
.	TRBV5-1	TRBJ2-5	.	CASSPGAGSQETQYF	TGCGCCAGCAGCCCCGGGGCAGGGAGCCAGGAGACCCAGTACTTC
few	TRBV5-1	TRBJ2-7	.	CASSFPGTGPYEQYF	TGCGCCAGCAGCTTTCCAGGGACCGGGCCCTACGAGCAGTACTTC
.	TRBV5-4	TRBJ2-5	.	CASSLTPNQETQYF	TGTGCCAGCAGCCTTACGCCAAATCAAGAGACCCAGTACTTC
.	TRBV10-3	TRBJ1-2	.	CAIRGGYPRLNENGYTF	TGTGCCATCAGGGGGGGGTATCCGCGCCTCAACGAAAATGGCTACACCTTC
few	TRBV5-1	TRBJ1-2	.	CASSLLDSVYGYTF	TGCGCCAGCAGCTTACTAGACAGTGTATATGGCTACACCTTC
.	TRBV7-2	TRBJ1-6	TRBD1	CASSPGTGRPPLHF	TGTGCCAGCAGCCCTGGGACAGGGCGGCCACCCCTCCACTTT
once	TRBV4-2	TRBJ2-3	.	CACCRGGQGTDTQYF	TGTGCCTGCTGTCGCGGGGGCCAGGGCACAGATACGCAGTATTTT
many	TRBV29-1	TRBJ2-1	TRBD2	CSVGSGPYNEQFF	TGCAGCGTAGGTAGCGGGCCCTACAATGAGCAGTTCTTC
.	TRBV28	TRBJ1-1	TRBD1	CASSTRQGLGDTEAFF	TGTGCCAGCAGTACCCGACAGGGGTTGGGGGACACTGAAGCTTTCTTT
many	TRBV20-1	TRBJ1-4	.	CSARERTDEKLFF	TGCAGTGCTAGAGAGCGGACAGACGAAAAACTGTTTTTT
.	TRBV25-1	TRBJ2-3	.	CASSESVDTQYF	TGTGCCAGCAGTGAATCAGTAGATACGCAGTATTTT
.	TRBV27	TRBJ2-1	TRBD1	CASSSWTGENEQFF	TGTGCCAGCAGTTCGTGGACAGGGGAGAATGAGCAGTTCTTC
.	TRBV4-3	TRBJ1-4	.	CASSQDSVGRLFF	TGCGCCAGCAGCCAAGACTCGGTCGGTCGGCTGTTTTTT
few	TRBV7-2	TRBJ2-7	.	CASNPHPGYEQYF	TGTGCCAGCAACCCCCACCCAGGGTACGAGCAGTACTTC
.	TRBV5-4	TRBJ2-1	.	CASSLDIEPQFF	TGTGCCAGCAGCTTGGATATCGAACCGCAGTTCTTC
.	TRBV12-3/TRBV12-4	TRBJ2-7	TRBD2	CASSSSGRGPFSYEQYF	TGTGCCAGCAGTTCCTCCGGGAGGGGTCCTTTTTCCTACGAGCAGTACTTC
few	TRBV20-1	TRBJ1-4	.	CSAPGGADEKLFF	TGCAGTGCTCCTGGGGGGGCGGATGAAAAACTGTTTTTT
.	TRBV24-1	TRBJ2-7	.	CATSDSGRGSSYEQYF	TGTGCCACCAGTGATTCGGGTCGGGGCTCCTCCTACGAGCAGTACTTC
few	TRBV11-2	TRBJ2-2	.	CASSLALITGELFF	TGTGCCAGCAGCTTAGCCCTAATCACCGGGGAGCTGTTTTTT
.	TRBV18	TRBJ1-1	.	CASSPLPQAEAFF	TGTGCCAGCTCACCTCTTCCTCAGGCTGAAGCTTTCTTT
few	TRBV20-1	TRBJ2-5	.	CSARDRIRGSETQYF	TGCAGTGCTAGAGATCGGATTCGGGGTTCAGAGACCCAGTACTTC
.	TRBV12-3/TRBV12-4	TRBJ1-1	TRBD1	CASRQGAHTEAFF	TGTGCCAGCAGGCAGGGGGCTCACACTGAAGCTTTCTTT
many	TRBV6-2/TRBV6-3	TRBJ2-5	.	CASTWGGDETQYF	TGTGCCAGCACCTGGGGGGGCGACGAGACCCAGTACTTC
.	TRBV6-5	TRBJ1-3	.	CASSYSDFDTIYF	TGTGCCAGCAGTTACTCGGATTTTGACACCATATATTTT
few	TRBV7-8	TRBJ2-5	.	CASSLGIGIGETQYF	TGTGCCAGCAGCTTAGGGATAGGGATAGGCGAGACCCAGTACTTC
many	TRBV20-1	TRBJ2-7	.	CTPGGGGYEQYF	TGCACCCCTGGGGGGGGCGGCTACGAGCAGTACTTC